These T cell receptor beta chains were read from a single sample in a study of a mutant IDH1 vaccine in newly diagnosed glioma. Profiling relied on immunoSEQ multiplex PCR, and the TCRdb table lists in-frame clones only, not all of them. The table lists tens of thousands of clones, approximately 80% of them singletons. Here the sequenced sample was PBMCs, taken from a glioma patient treated with radiotherapy, temozolomide or both. These receptors were taken from a man between 18 and 35 years old with glioma. The CDR3 runs from the conserved cysteine through the conserved F or W. D genes are given only for firm matches. The size of a clone is reported for some rows only, either as once, few or many, or as a class for expanded clones.

V gene	J gene	D gene	clone size	CDR3 DNA	CDR3 protein
TRBV4-3	TRBJ1-4	NA	many	TGCGCCAGCAGCCACTGGGTAGACGGACCTAATGAAAAACTGTTTTTT	CASSHWVDGPNEKLFF
TRBV19	TRBJ1-1	NA	NA	TGTGCCAGTATTGCCAGGTGGGAAACCGGGGCGAACACTGAAGCTTTCTTT	CASIARWETGANTEAFF
TRBV7-9	TRBJ1-1	NA	few	TGTGCCAGCAGGGAGAGAGGCCGCCTAGCCACTGAAGCTTTCTTT	CASRERGRLATEAFF
TRBV19	TRBJ1-1	NA	NA	TGTGCCAGTAGTATACGGACTATGAACACTGAAGCTTTCTTT	CASSIRTMNTEAFF
TRBV19	TRBJ1-3	NA	once	TGTGCCAGTAGTATCCCACACGGTCCTCGGTACACCATATATTTT	CASSIPHGPRYTIYF
TRBV2	TRBJ1-4	NA	medium-sized	TGTGCCAGCAGTGGGGGGGGACTCCAGGGAAAACTGTTTTTT	CASSGGGLQGKLFF
TRBV11-2	TRBJ2-1	TRBD1	NA	TGTGCCAGCAGCCCCCCGGGACAGGTCTACAATGAGCAGTTCTTC	CASSPPGQVYNEQFF
TRBV29-1	TRBJ2-7	TRBD1	NA	TGCAGCGTCATGGGAGGCGGGACAGGGGTCGGCTACGAGCAGTACTTC	CSVMGGGTGVGYEQYF
TRBV29-1	TRBJ1-1	NA	NA	TGCAGCGCATTAGCTTGGACTTACACTGAAGCTTTCTTT	CSALAWTYTEAFF
TRBV4-1	TRBJ1-1	TRBD1	NA	TGCGCCAGCAGCCAGAACCCGGGACAGGAAACCAACACTGAAGCTTTCTTT	CASSQNPGQETNTEAFF
TRBV7-8	TRBJ2-7	TRBD1	NA	TGTGCCAGCAGCCGCCCGGGCAGGGGGCTCGACTACGAGCAGTACTTC	CASSRPGRGLDYEQYF
TRBV29-1	TRBJ1-1	TRBD1	NA	TGCAGCGTAAGACAGGGTAACACTGAAGCTTTCTTT	CSVRQGNTEAFF
TRBV7-6	TRBJ2-7	NA	NA	TGTGCCAGCAGCTTAGTGCACACTGTCGGGGACGAGCAGTACTTC	CASSLVHTVGDEQYF
TRBV6-4	TRBJ1-5	TRBD1	NA	TGTGCCAGCAGTGTGGACAGGGGGATGCAGCCCCAGCATTTT	CASSVDRGMQPQHF
TRBV7-8	TRBJ1-2	NA	NA	TGTGCCAGCAGCTTATACGGCAGGGAATTCTATGGCTACACCTTC	CASSLYGREFYGYTF
TRBV4-1	TRBJ2-1	TRBD1	NA	TGCGCCAGCAGCCAAGATGAGGGGGCCAGCTCCTACAATGAGCAGTTCTTC	CASSQDEGASSYNEQFF
TRBV9	TRBJ1-3	TRBD1	NA	TGTGCCAGCAGGGCAGGGGGCGGTGGAAACACCATATATTTT	CASRAGGGGNTIYF
TRBV6-1	TRBJ2-7	TRBD1	NA	TGTGCCAGCAGCACCGGGACAGATTACGAGCAGTACTTC	CASSTGTDYEQYF
TRBV6-6	TRBJ1-3	NA	NA	TGTGCCAGCACCAAAAGGGCCCCCGGTACTGGAAACACCATATATTTT	CASTKRAPGTGNTIYF
TRBV10-1	TRBJ1-6	TRBD1	few	TGCGCCAGCAGTGATTCGACAGGGGATTCACCCCTCCACTTT	CASSDSTGDSPLHF
TRBV6-4	TRBJ1-1	NA	NA	TGTGCCAGCAGCCCGGGACGCGGGAACACTGAAGCTTTCTTT	CASSPGRGNTEAFF
TRBV4-3	TRBJ1-4	TRBD1	NA	TGCGCCAGCAGCCCCAGGACAGGGATGGGCGAAAAACTGTTTTTT	CASSPRTGMGEKLFF
TRBV7-8	TRBJ1-2	NA	NA	TGTGCCAGCAGCCCGATCAGGGGAGTTTATGGCTACACCTTC	CASSPIRGVYGYTF
TRBV4-3	TRBJ2-7	NA	NA	TGCGCCAGCAGCCATACTAGTTTAAGTAACGAGCAGTACTTC	CASSHTSLSNEQYF
TRBV5-1	TRBJ2-7	NA	NA	TGCGCCAGCAGCTTAGGGCTAGCGACCTACGAGCAGTACTTC	CASSLGLATYEQYF
TRBV6-1	TRBJ2-3	NA	NA	TGTGCCAGCAGTGACCTATCCCAGGACGGGATCACAGATACGCAGTATTTT	CASSDLSQDGITDTQYF
TRBV4-2	TRBJ1-2	NA	NA	TGTGCCAGCAGCCAAGATCTGGGGTCGGATGGCTACACCTTC	CASSQDLGSDGYTF
TRBV9	TRBJ2-7	NA	NA	TGTGCCAGCAGCGACGGCCCGGGCGACGAGCAGTACTTC	CASSDGPGDEQYF
TRBV25-1	TRBJ1-5	NA	NA	TGTGCCAGCAGTGAATCGGCGAGCAATCAGCCCCAGCATTTT	CASSESASNQPQHF
TRBV4-3	TRBJ1-2	NA	once	TGCGCCAGCAGCCAAGACGGGTCAGGGGACGGCTACACCTTC	CASSQDGSGDGYTF
TRBV5-1	TRBJ2-2	NA	NA	TGCGCCAGCAGTTTGGTTTCCGGGGAGCTGTTTTTT	CASSLVSGELFF
TRBV5-1	TRBJ1-5	TRBD1	NA	TGCGCCAGCAGCTCCGGGGCAGGGGGCGGCGATCAGCCCCAGCATTTT	CASSSGAGGGDQPQHF
TRBV28	TRBJ2-2	NA	NA	TGTGCCAGCAGTTGGGGTGTTGGGAACACCGGGGAGCTGTTTTTT	CASSWGVGNTGELFF
TRBV6-5	TRBJ1-4	TRBD1	NA	TGTGCCAGCAGCCCCCGGGACAGGGGATATGAAAAACTGTTTTTT	CASSPRDRGYEKLFF
TRBV7-9	TRBJ2-5	NA	NA	TGTGCCAGCAGAGTAGTCGGGGAAGAGACCCAGTACTTC	CASRVVGEETQYF
TRBV19	TRBJ2-7	NA	NA	TGTGCCAGTAGTGTGGACAGTACCTACGAGCAGTACTTC	CASSVDSTYEQYF
TRBV4-2	TRBJ2-7	NA	NA	TGTGCCAGCAGCCAAGTGGTCAGGGGCCACGAGCAGTACTTC	CASSQVVRGHEQYF
TRBV5-6	TRBJ1-5	TRBD1	NA	TGTGCCAGCAGCCCGGACAGGGATGAGTATCAGCCCCAGCATTTT	CASSPDRDEYQPQHF
TRBV6-5	TRBJ2-5	TRBD1	NA	TGTGCCAGCAGTTACTCGACAGGGGTGCGGGAGACCCAGTACTTC	CASSYSTGVRETQYF
TRBV25-1	TRBJ1-4	NA	NA	TGTGCCAGCAGTGACCGGGGGGTCGCAACTAATGAAAAACTGTTTTTT	CASSDRGVATNEKLFF
TRBV6-5	TRBJ1-2	NA	once	TGTGCCAGCAGTTTACCGAGTGCTGGGAACTATGGCTACACCTTC	CASSLPSAGNYGYTF
TRBV10-2	TRBJ1-1	TRBD1	NA	TGCGCCAGCAGTGATAGGACAGGGAAGTCTGAAGCTTTCTTT	CASSDRTGKSEAFF